This TCR beta chain was captured in a study of T cells in localized non-small cell lung cancer. Study outcomes and limitations: Sequencing was restricted to one tumor region; therefore, heterogeneity remains possible. Uninvolved nearby lung showed the greatest T cell clonality, exceeding that found in tumor.

CDR1 is SEHNR, CDR2 FQNEAQ, per germline (reference sequence). The CDR3 covers 13 residues. V gave up 5 bases and J gave up 4 bases, with 11 bases separating them. Comment on this clone: Its antigen is as yet unknown.

Generated by immunoSEQ multiplex PCR, the TCRdb table keeps only in-frame clones and is missing some. The repertoire consists of 30,000 to 40,000 clones, with more than 75% occurring once and the leading ten covering around 35%. This chain connects TRBV7-9 to TRBJ2-5; D perhaps matches TRBD2 (6 bases). The specimen was peripheral blood, collected before any cancer treatment. The receptor comes from an older male donor with stage II squamous cell lung carcinoma. The CDR3 loop is CASSPEGSETQYF. In DNA form, the CDR3 reads TGTGCCAGCAGCCCGGAGGGTTCAGAGACCCAGTACTTC.